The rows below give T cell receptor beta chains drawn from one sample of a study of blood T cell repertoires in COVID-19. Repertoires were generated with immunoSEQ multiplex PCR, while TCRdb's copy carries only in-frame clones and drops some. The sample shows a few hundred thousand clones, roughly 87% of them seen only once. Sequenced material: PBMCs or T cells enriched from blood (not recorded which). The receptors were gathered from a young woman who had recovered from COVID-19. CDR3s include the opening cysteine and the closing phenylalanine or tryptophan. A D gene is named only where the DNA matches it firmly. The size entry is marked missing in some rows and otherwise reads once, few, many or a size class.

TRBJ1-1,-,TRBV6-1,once,TGTGCCAGCAGTGAACAGTGGAACACTGAAGCTTTCTTT,CASSEQWNTEAFF
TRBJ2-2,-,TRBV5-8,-,TGTGCCAGCAGCTGGCGGGCGAACACCGGGGAGCTGTTTTTT,CASSWRANTGELFF
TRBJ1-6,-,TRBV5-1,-,TGCGCCAGCCCCTCCCGGCAGGGTTCACCCCTCCACTTT,CASPSRQGSPLHF
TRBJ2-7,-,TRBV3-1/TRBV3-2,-,TGTGCCAGCAGCCTTAGGGGTCGGTACGAGCAGTACTTC,CASSLRGRYEQYF
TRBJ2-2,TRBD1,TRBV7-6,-,TGTGCCAGCAGCTCCGGGACAGGGTCGTCCGGGGAGCTGTTTTTT,CASSSGTGSSGELFF
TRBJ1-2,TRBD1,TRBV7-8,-,TGTGCCAGCAGCTTAGGTCCAGGGGGCGCTGACTACACCTTC,CASSLGPGGADYTF
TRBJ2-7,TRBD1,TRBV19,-,TGTGCCAGTAGTATGTGGGGACAGGGGCGCGAGCAGTACTTC,CASSMWGQGREQYF
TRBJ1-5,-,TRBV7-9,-,TGTGCCAGCAGCGAAGAAGGTGGGGGGAAGCCCCAGCATTTT,CASSEEGGGKPQHF
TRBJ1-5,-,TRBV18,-,TGTGCCAGCTCACCGGAGGCGGGGGACAATCAGCCCCAGCATTTT,CASSPEAGDNQPQHF
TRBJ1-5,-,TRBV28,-,TGTGCCAGCAGCGCGACACAGGGCCTGGGCAATCAGCCCCAGCATTTT,CASSATQGLGNQPQHF
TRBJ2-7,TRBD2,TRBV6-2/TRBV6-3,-,TGTGCCAGCAGTTACTCGTTGTCCGCGGGGGGGCCAAGGGAGCAGTACTTC,CASSYSLSAGGPREQYF
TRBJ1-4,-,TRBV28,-,TGTGCCAGCAGTACCGGACAAGGCCATGAAAAACTGTTTTTT,CASSTGQGHEKLFF
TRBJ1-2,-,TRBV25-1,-,TGTGCCAGCAGTGAAATTCGAGGGGGAGACTATGGCTACACCTTC,CASSEIRGGDYGYTF
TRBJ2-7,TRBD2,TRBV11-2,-,TGTGCCAGCAGCTTACCCCCTCGCGGGAGCTACGAGCAGTACTTC,CASSLPPRGSYEQYF
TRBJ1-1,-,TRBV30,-,TGTGCCTGGAGTGTACTGGCGGACACTGAAGCTTTCTTT,CAWSVLADTEAFF
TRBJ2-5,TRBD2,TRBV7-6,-,TGTGCCAGCAGCCGGGGGGGGACTTCCAAGGTTGGAGAGACCCAGTACTTC,CASSRGGTSKVGETQYF
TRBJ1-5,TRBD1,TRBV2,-,TGTGCCAGCAGTGAGATCGGGGGACAGAGAAATCAGCCCCAGCATTTT,CASSEIGGQRNQPQHF
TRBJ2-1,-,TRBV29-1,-,TGCAGCGGGGCGAGACAGGACCGATACAATGAGCAGTTCTTC,CSGARQDRYNEQFF
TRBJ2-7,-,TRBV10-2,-,TGCGCCAGCAAGGAACAGGAACCGTACGGGCAGTACTTC,CASKEQEPYGQYF
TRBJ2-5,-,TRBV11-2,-,TGTGCCAGCAGCTTAGGGGGCAGGCCAGAAGAGACCCAGTACTTC,CASSLGGRPEETQYF
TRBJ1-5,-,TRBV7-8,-,TGTGCCAGCAGCTTAACTGCCAGGGACAATCAGCCCCAGCATTTT,CASSLTARDNQPQHF
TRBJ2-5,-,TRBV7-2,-,TGTGCCAGCAGCTTAGTGGGGATTACGGGGGGCGAGACCCAGTACTTC,CASSLVGITGGETQYF
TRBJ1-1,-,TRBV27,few,TGTGCCAGCAGTTTATCGGTCAGGACTGAAGCTTTCTTT,CASSLSVRTEAFF
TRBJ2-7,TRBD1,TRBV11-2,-,TGTGCCAGCAGCCCTACGGGACAGAGCTCCTACGAGCAGTACTTC,CASSPTGQSSYEQYF
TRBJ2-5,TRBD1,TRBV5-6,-,TGTGCCAGCATACTATCGGACAGGCTCCAAGAGACCCAGTACTTC,CASILSDRLQETQYF
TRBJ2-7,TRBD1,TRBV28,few,TGTGCCAGCACCAAAGGGAGGAGACAGGGGGCCGACGAGCAGTACTTC,CASTKGRRQGADEQYF
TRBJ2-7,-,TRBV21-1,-,TGTGCCAGCAGCTCGAGCGGAGACCGACAGGGAATCTACGAGCAGTACTTC,CASSSSGDRQGIYEQYF
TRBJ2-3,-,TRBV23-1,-,TGCGCCAGCAGTCAAATCTCGAGTCAGGGGATTTGCGATACGCAGTATTTT,CASSQISSQGICDTQYF
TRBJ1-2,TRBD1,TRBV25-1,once,TGTGCCAGCAGTGAACTTGGACAGGGGTCTAACTATGGCTACACCTTC,CASSELGQGSNYGYTF
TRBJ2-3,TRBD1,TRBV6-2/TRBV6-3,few,TGTGCCAGCAGTTACTCGATGGGACAGGGGGCGAACACAGATACGCAGTATTTT,CASSYSMGQGANTDTQYF
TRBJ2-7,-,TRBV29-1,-,TGCAGCGTTGAAGATCGGGGGACTGATTCCTACGAGCAGTACTTC,CSVEDRGTDSYEQYF
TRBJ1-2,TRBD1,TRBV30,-,TGTGCCTGGACCGAGACAGGGGGGAACTATGGCTACACCTTC,CAWTETGGNYGYTF
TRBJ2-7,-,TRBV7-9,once,TGTGCCAGCAGCTCCGGACAGAAGTACGAGCAGTACTTC,CASSSGQKYEQYF
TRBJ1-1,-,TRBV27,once,TGTGCCAGCAGTTCCCTGCTATTACAGGGTGGGAACACTGAAGCTTTCTTT,CASSSLLLQGGNTEAFF
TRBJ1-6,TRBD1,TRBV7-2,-,TGTGCCAGCAGCCCCGACAGGGGTAATTCACCCCTCCACTTT,CASSPDRGNSPLHF
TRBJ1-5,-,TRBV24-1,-,TGTGCCACCTCCGGTAATGCGCTTGACAATCAGCCCCAGCATTTT,CATSGNALDNQPQHF
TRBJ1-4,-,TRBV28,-,TGTGCCAGCAGTTTGGTATCGCAGGGAGGAGGGAAACTGTTTTTT,CASSLVSQGGGKLFF
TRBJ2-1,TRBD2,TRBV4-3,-,TGCGCCAGCAGCCAAGGGGTAGCGGGGGGCTCCTACAATGAGCAGTTCTTC,CASSQGVAGGSYNEQFF
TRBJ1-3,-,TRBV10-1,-,TGCGCCAGCAGGGAGACACGCTCTGGAAACACCATATATTTT,CASRETRSGNTIYF
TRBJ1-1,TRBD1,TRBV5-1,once,TGCGCCAGCAGCTCGAGGACAGGAGAGATGTTGAACACTGAAGCTTTCTTT,CASSSRTGEMLNTEAFF
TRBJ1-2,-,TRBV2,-,TGTGCCAGCAGTGGCCGCGGGTTAGCCTATGGCTACACCTTC,CASSGRGLAYGYTF